This T cell receptor beta chain was identified in a study of human T cells and chemical hapten exposure. With 1 base removed from V and 6 bases from J, the gap between germline ends came to 11 bases. The germline gives CDR1 SGHDT, CDR2 YYEEEE. CDR3 length: 14 residues. Via MiXCR, TCRdb re-called the RACE reads, giving one row per CDR3 protein. The sample lists some 38,000 distinct CDR3 sequences; around 7.6% were seen once. Time point specified: pre-sensitization, week 0. Documented treatment: therapeutic diphenylcyclopropenone sensitization with weekly scalp DPC. Investigators collected blood before applying each patch test. General study points: Versus controls, expanded TCRs had significantly more large CDR3 similarity clusters.

This clonotype was counted only a few times. Its target is unknown. This sample comprised whole blood, obtained in connection with sensitization to the hapten diphenylcyclopropenone (DPC). This receptor was obtained from a woman aged 50 to 60 with alopecia areata. Some clones in this sample may be carry-over from other donors' samples. V usage is TRBV5-6 and J usage is TRBJ2-1; D tentatively reads TRBD1 or TRBD2 (5 bases each). CDR3 sequence reads: CASSLRDAFNEQFF. The CDR3 nucleotides are TGTGCCAGCAGCTTGAGGGACGCTTTCAATGAGCAGTTCTTC.